The 30 T cell receptor beta chains below come from one sample, sequenced in a study of radiation and T cells in renal cell carcinoma. The data were produced by immunoSEQ multiplex PCR, yet TCRdb's version contains in-frame clones alone and is incomplete. The repertoire includes around 13,000 clones, about 33% of them detected once, and 15% sits in the top ten. Treatment specified: 15 Gy SBRT to primary tumor, nephrectomy 4 weeks later. This material consisted of tumor tissue, taken from a patient whose treatment included radiotherapy and nephrectomy. The receptors derive from a man in his sixties with renal cell carcinoma.

V and J are TRBV19 and TRBJ2-1; 7 nucleotides agree with TRBD2. Germline lookup yields CDR1 LNHDA and CDR2 SQIVND (reference sequence). After removal of 7 bases from V and 2 bases from J, the junction contained 11 bases not matched to a gene. The CDR3 contains 16 residues. CDR3 sequence: CASTDPRDYTYNEQFF. DNA of the CDR3: TGTGCCAGTACCGATCCGCGGGACTATACCTACAATGAGCAGTTCTTC.

The V call is TRBV13, the J call TRBJ1-1; D remains unclear. This CDR3 is 13 amino acids long. Per the germline V gene, CDR1 is PRHDT and CDR2 is FYEKMQ (reference sequence). Trimming removed 4 bases from V and 1 base from J, with 7 bases in between. As DNA, the CDR3 is TGTGCCAGCAGCTCGAGCCCGAACACTGAAGCTTTCTTT. Residues: CASSSSPNTEAFF.

The CDR3, as DNA: TGCAGCGCAGTACAGGGGCTTACAGATACGCAGTATTTT. Its protein product is CSAVQGLTDTQYF. The gene calls are TRBV29-1 and TRBJ2-3; 7 bases fit TRBD1. Germline assignment: CDR1 SQVTM and CDR2 ANQGSEA. J lost 3 bases, V lost 7 bases, and 7 bases had no gene match. The CDR3 totals 13 residues.

The sample holds a few counts of this clone. The chain carries TRBV4-3 and TRBJ1-1; TRBD1 matches 8 bases. Germline CDR1 reads LGHNA; CDR2 reads YSLEER. V was clipped by 3 bases and J by 5 bases; unmatched bases: 14. CDR3 length: 17 residues. CDR3 sequence: CASSQYAAGGWDTEAFF. The DNA of the CDR3 is TGCGCCAGCAGCCAGTATGCCGCAGGGGGCTGGGATACTGAAGCTTTCTTT.

The V and J genes are TRBV30 and TRBJ2-1; D assignment may be TRBD1 or TRBD2 (6 bases each). In germline, CDR1 is GTSNPN, CDR2 SVGIG (reference sequence). The CDR3 consists of 15 residues. The V end lost 0 bases, the J end lost 4 bases, and 13 bases lay between the germline ends. The CDR3 region has the DNA TGTGCCTGGAGTGTCGGTACAGGGACTTACAATGAGCAGTTCTTC. This codes for CAWSVGTGTYNEQFF.

V and J are TRBV30 and TRBJ1-6, with 9 bases fitting TRBD1. The CDR3 length is 17 residues. J lost 0 bases, V lost 3 bases, and 6 bases had no gene match. CDR1 is GTSNPN, CDR2 SVGIG, per germline (reference sequence). The DNA of the CDR3 is TGTGCCTGGAGCCCCGGGACAGGGAGCTCCTATAATTCACCCCTCCACTTT. Its translation: CAWSPGTGSSYNSPLHF.

This clone turned up a few times. The chain combines TRBV2 with TRBJ2-1; D is possibly TRBD2 (6 bases). Trimming took off 5 bases at V and 0 bases at J, with 11 bases between the two ends. Per germline, CDR1 SNHLY and CDR2 FYNNEI. The CDR3 totals 15 residues. CDR3 sequence: CASSRGEDSYNEQFF. The CDR3 DNA reads TGTGCCAGCAGTCGCGGGGAAGACTCCTACAATGAGCAGTTCTTC.

This clone was observed a handful of times. CDR3 DNA: TGTGCCAGCAGCGTCCGGAGCACAGATACGCAGTATTTT. This codes for CASSVRSTDTQYF. J is TRBJ2-3 and V is TRBV9; the D is unclear. V lost 2 bases to trimming and J lost 0 bases, with 4 bases between them. This CDR3 has 13 amino acids. CDR1 and CDR2 from the germline V gene are SGDLS and YYNGEE.

A few counts support this clone. The rearrangement uses TRBV7-2 and TRBJ1-1; tentative D call: TRBD1 (5 bases). There are 14 residues in the CDR3. Germline V gene data show CDR1 as SGHTA and CDR2 as FQGNSA. Between the trimmed V and J ends, which lost 4 bases and 5 bases, there was a span of 14 bases. The CDR3 loop reads CASSSTGAVTEAFF. The CDR3 coding sequence is TGTGCCAGCAGCTCCACAGGCGCGGTGACTGAAGCTTTCTTT.

The rearrangement links TRBV7-2 to TRBJ2-5; 10 nucleotides agree with TRBD1. This CDR3 is built from 14 residues. With V trimmed by 5 bases and J by 7 bases, 7 bases remained unmatched. The V gene's germline CDR1 is SGHTA and CDR2 FQGNSA. CDR3 sequence (DNA): TGTGCCAGCAGCCAGGGACAGGGGTATGGGACCCAGTACTTC. The encoded protein is CASSQGQGYGTQYF.

The chain uses TRBV6-5 and TRBJ1-1, with a weak D call TRBD1 (5 bases). V lost 0 bases and J 6 bases, leaving 14 bases between the germline ends. CDR1 is MNHEY and CDR2 is SVGAGI in the germline V gene. The CDR3 totals 15 residues. CDR3: CASSYSTSPGAEAFF. The CDR3 DNA reads TGTGCCAGCAGTTACTCGACGTCCCCGGGGGCTGAAGCTTTCTTT.

This rearrangement joins TRBV19 to TRBJ2-7; TRBD2 matches at 15 bases. This CDR3 contains 15 residues. Germline V gives CDR1 LNHDA, CDR2 SQIVND (reference sequence). The V and J ends lost 3 bases and 6 bases, in that order; junction bases with no gene match: 3. In DNA form, the CDR3 reads TGTGCCAGTAGTATGGGACTAGCGGGGGGAAGCGAGCAGTACTTC. This encodes CASSMGLAGGSEQYF.

This clone is termed medium-sized. The chain uses TRBV6-5 and TRBJ2-5; D remains ambiguous. The V and J ends lost 5 bases and 5 bases respectively, with 12 bases between them. The CDR3 consists of 13 residues. Germline loops: CDR1 MNHEY, CDR2 SVGAGI. CDR3 loop: CASSLGPWETQYF. CDR3 nucleotide sequence: TGTGCCAGCAGTCTAGGCCCGTGGGAGACCCAGTACTTC.

The rearrangement uses TRBV5-1 and TRBJ1-1; no reliable D call. Trimming took 4 bases from V and 1 from J, leaving 11 bases between them. The CDR3 has 14 residues. Germline V lookup: CDR1 SGHRS, CDR2 YFSETQ. In DNA form, the CDR3 reads TGCGCCAGCAGCCCCCGTTCTGGGAACACTGAAGCTTTCTTT. It encodes CASSPRSGNTEAFF.

By share, this clone ranks as medium-sized. This chain connects TRBV4-3 to TRBJ1-1; D gene uncertain. Germline V gene lookup returns CDR1 LGHNA and CDR2 YSLEER. This CDR3 contains 13 residues. V lost 2 bases to trimming and J lost 1 base, with 5 bases between them. CDR3 in DNA: TGCGCCAGCAGCCAATGGCAGAACACTGAAGCTTTCTTT. The encoded protein is CASSQWQNTEAFF.

This clone was observed a handful of times. The rearrangement uses TRBV6-5 and TRBJ1-2; possible D gene TRBD1, 5 bases. Trimming cost V 0 bases and J 7 bases, with 9 bases left between them. Germline V gene lookup returns CDR1 MNHEY and CDR2 SVGAGI. CDR3 length: 13 amino acids. The CDR3, as DNA: TGTGCCAGCAGTTACTCTGGGGGAAGTGGCTACACCTTC. The encoded protein is CASSYSGGSGYTF.

This clone has more than one count but fewer than ten. The CDR3 loop reads CASSLFQYTEAFF. For the CDR3, the DNA is TGTGCCAGCAGCCTCTTTCAGTACACTGAAGCTTTCTTT. V is TRBV9 and J is TRBJ1-1; D remains unclear. CDR3 length: 13 residues. Trimming took 4 bases from V and 3 from J, leaving 10 bases between them. CDR1 is SGDLS, CDR2 YYNGEE, per germline.

This chain connects TRBV21-1 to TRBJ2-5; TRBD1, the table's D call, was not compared with the DNA. TRBV21-1 is shown as a pseudogene. CDR3 length: 14 residues. The CDR3 here is CASSNPGQQQTQYF. CDR3 nucleotide sequence: TGTGCCAGCAGCAACCCGGGACAGCAACAGACCCAGTACTTC.

V and J are TRBV12-5 and TRBJ1-5; D gene ambiguous. Germline CDR1 reads LGHNT; CDR2 reads FRNRAP. Trimming removed 3 bases at V and 7 bases at J, with 13 bases between. There are 14 residues in the CDR3. In DNA, the CDR3 is TGTGCTAGTGGTTTTGGTGCTGAGGAGCAGCCCCAGCATTTT. Translating it yields CASGFGAEEQPQHF.

The J gene is TRBJ1-5, the V gene TRBV5-6, with no clear D. This CDR3 region has 15 residues. Trimming stripped 4 bases from V and 7 bases from J, with 18 bases between. Germline-derived CDR1 and CDR2 are SGHDT and YYEEEE. The CDR3 DNA is TGTGCCAGCAGCCACGGACCGGGGATGCAGCAGCCCCAGCATTTT. Amino acid sequence: CASSHGPGMQQPQHF.

V and J are TRBV6-6 and TRBJ1-2; the D gene is possibly TRBD1 (5 bases). The CDR3 spans 13 residues. CDR1 is MNHNY and CDR2 is SVGAGI in the germline V gene (reference sequence). V lost 10 bases to trimming and J lost 3 bases, with 15 bases between them. In nucleotides, the CDR3 is TGTGCCATCTACATTATAGGGGACTATGGCTACACCTTC. It encodes CAIYIIGDYGYTF.

The rearrangement joins TRBV6-6 to TRBJ1-3; 7 bases map to TRBD1. The CDR3 is 14 residues long. Per the germline V gene, CDR1 is MNHNY and CDR2 is SVGAGI (reference sequence). Unmatched junction bases numbered 7, after V lost 7 bases and J lost 4 bases. The CDR3 DNA follows: TGTGCCAGCATTTTCGACAGGGCCGGAAACACCATATATTTT. It encodes CASIFDRAGNTIYF.

The table lists this clone with a few counts. The genes are TRBV5-1 and TRBJ2-1; TRBD2 matches at 7 bases. CDR1 SGHRS and CDR2 YFSETQ come from the germline V gene. The CDR3 is made up of 14 amino acids. V shed 2 bases and J 5 bases; nucleotides not matched to a gene: 4. CDR3 sequence reads: CASSLAGLDNEQFF. The CDR3 region has the DNA TGCGCCAGCAGCTTAGCGGGACTCGACAATGAGCAGTTCTTC.

This clone was detected only a few times. The chain employs TRBV5-5 and TRBJ2-5; D is possibly TRBD1 or TRBD2 (5 bases each). Per the germline V gene, CDR1 is SGHKS and CDR2 is YYEKEE (reference sequence). The V end was cut by 6 bases, the J end by 1 base, with 16 bases between. The CDR3 has 15 residues. The chain's CDR3 is CASNIRVSGQETQYF. CDR3 sequence (DNA): TGTGCCAGCAACATCAGGGTGAGCGGCCAAGAGACCCAGTACTTC.

This clone counts as medium-sized. The chain joins TRBV19 to TRBJ2-5; 11 bases map to TRBD2. J was trimmed by 5 bases and V by 6 bases; bases with no gene match: 8. Germline V gene lookup returns CDR1 LNHDA and CDR2 SQIVND (reference sequence). The CDR3 consists of 15 residues. The CDR3 sequence: CASRSTSGVGETQYF. DNA of the CDR3: TGTGCCAGTAGGTCGACTAGCGGGGTGGGGGAGACCCAGTACTTC.

This rearrangement joins TRBV10-3 to TRBJ2-1; D ambiguous. Germline CDR1 is ENHRY and CDR2 is SYGVKD. The CDR3 sequence is 17 residues long. The germline V and J ends were trimmed by 4 bases and 8 bases, with 24 bases remaining between them. DNA of the CDR3: TGTGCCATCAGTGCCCCTTGGGCGGCCGAGGATAGGGATGAGCAGTTCTTC. Translation: CAISAPWAAEDRDEQFF.

This clone was detected only a few times. The J gene is TRBJ1-5, the V gene TRBV19; D gene uncertain. This CDR3 has 13 residues. Looked up from germline, CDR1 is LNHDA and CDR2 is SQIVND (reference sequence). Trimming removed 2 bases at V and 4 bases at J, with 6 bases between. CDR3 in amino acids: CASSILGNQPQHF. The CDR3 DNA reads as TGTGCCAGTAGTATATTGGGGAATCAGCCCCAGCATTTT.

The rearrangement links TRBV29-1 to TRBJ2-7; a weak D match, TRBD2 (6 bases). The CDR3 is 13 residues long. Germline loops: CDR1 SQVTM, CDR2 ANQGSEA. Trimming cost V 6 bases and J 6 bases, with 18 bases left between them. The CDR3 DNA is TGCAGCGTATCGGACTACCTAGAGTCCGAGCAGTACGTC. This gives the protein CSVSDYLESEQYV.

The chain employs TRBV30 and TRBJ2-7; tentatively, D is TRBD1 (6 bases). V lost 2 bases to trimming and J lost 0 bases, with 17 bases between them. The V gene's germline CDR1 is GTSNPN and CDR2 SVGIG (reference sequence). This CDR3 has 16 residues. This CDR3 reads CAWSTGRDDFSYEQYF. CDR3 nucleotide sequence: TGTGCCTGGAGTACAGGGAGAGATGATTTCTCCTACGAGCAGTACTTC. The full variable domain, its missing parts supplied by reference TRBV30 and TRBJ2-7, is SQTIHQWPATLVQPVGSPLSLECTVEGTSNPNLYWYRQAAGRGLQLLFYSVGIGQISSEVPQNLSASRPQDRQFILSSKKLLLSDSGFYLCAWSTGRDDFSYEQYFGPGTRLTVT.

This clone came up a few times. The V gene is TRBV5-4, the J gene TRBJ2-7; D call uncertain. Germline loops: CDR1 SGHNT, CDR2 YYREEE (reference sequence). Deletions cut 4 bases from V and 3 bases from J, with 11 bases between. This CDR3 is built from 13 residues. CDR3 DNA sequence: TGTGCCAGCAGCCCATATGGGGTCTACGAGCAGTACTTC. It encodes CASSPYGVYEQYF.